These T cell receptor beta chains were read from a single sample in a study of OX40 agonist ivuxolimab in advanced cancers. Method: immunoSEQ multiplex PCR; TCRdb's copy keeps in-frame clones and lacks some. The repertoire consists of 55,000 to 75,000 clones, with roughly 80% occurring once and the leading ten covering about a tenth. The starting material was CD4+ or CD8+ T cells sorted from blood, obtained in a trial of the OX40 agonist ivuxolimab. The receptors here all came from an adult with an advanced solid tumor such as melanoma, head and neck, liver or kidney cancer. The conserved cysteine and the conserved F or W are not part of the CDR3 here. A D gene is named only where the DNA matches it firmly.

v_gene,len,j_gene,d_gene,CDR3aa
TRBV5-1,10,TRBJ1-2,NA,ASSSGNYGYT
TRBV19,11,TRBJ2-3,NA,ASSRGDTDTQY
TRBV5-8,11,TRBJ2-5,NA,ASITREQQTQY
TRBV2,12,TRBJ2-5,NA,ASSDRVYQETQY
TRBV12-5,15,TRBJ2-1,TRBD1,ASGLLPPGQGAREQF
TRBV13,14,TRBJ1-2,TRBD1,ASSLGRTGRDDGYT
TRBV6-5,13,TRBJ1-1,NA,ASSVGAGSHTEAF
TRBV23-1,12,TRBJ2-5,NA,ASSPRTSQETQY
TRBV6-1,12,TRBJ1-4,NA,ASSMTATNEKLF
TRBV30,13,TRBJ2-2,TRBD1,AWSVGAGGTGELF
TRBV10-3,12,TRBJ1-2,NA,AIRAEGTAYGYT
TRBV7-9,12,TRBJ1-4,NA,ASSSGTWGEKLF
TRBV27,13,TRBJ1-5,NA,ASSPRGRGNQPQH
TRBV2,12,TRBJ1-6,TRBD1,ASSDPRGLSPLH
TRBV11-2,13,TRBJ1-2,TRBD1,ASSQEGTGFYGYT
TRBV28,12,TRBJ2-4,NA,ASSPQDGKNIQY
TRBV5-1,15,TRBJ2-3,TRBD2,ASALGLAGAFEDTQY
TRBV18,14,TRBJ2-5,NA,ASSPAGHPTQETQY
TRBV2,11,TRBJ2-1,TRBD2,ASTGLAGGQQF
TRBV5-4,14,TRBJ2-5,TRBD2,ASSPRTSGSPGAQY
TRBV7-3,11,TRBJ2-1,NA,ASSLSQANEQF
TRBV21-1,12,TRBJ2-7,NA,ASSTRDLANEQY
TRBV5-8,14,TRBJ2-5,TRBD1,ASSPWTGGYQETQY
TRBV19,12,TRBJ2-3,NA,ASSDRVGTDTQY
TRBV30,17,TRBJ2-5,NA,AWSFFRGRGAGKGETQY
TRBV5-5,13,TRBJ1-4,TRBD1,ASSTTGGAGEKLF
TRBV12-5,13,TRBJ2-3,NA,ASGPSQSNSLTQY
TRBV7-8,12,TRBJ1-1,TRBD1,ASSPTGANTEAF
TRBV5-1,15,TRBJ1-2,TRBD1,ASSTTPGTASTHGYT
TRBV5-1,12,TRBJ2-3,NA,ASRSGTQQDTQY
TRBV10-2,13,TRBJ1-1,NA,ASSETAGMGTEAF
TRBV7-2,13,TRBJ2-7,TRBD2,ASSGDSGRAHEQY
TRBV9,13,TRBJ1-4,NA,ASSPETGRNEKLF
TRBV7-9,12,TRBJ1-4,NA,ASTRGDKSGKLF
TRBV5-1,16,TRBJ2-3,TRBD2,ASKVTAGGTPSTDTQY
TRBV2,13,TRBJ2-1,NA,ASSRGILGYNEQF
TRBV2,14,TRBJ1-3,TRBD1,ASSLGQPYSGNTIY
TRBV28,13,TRBJ1-5,NA,ASSLFSGGNQPQH
TRBV19,14,TRBJ1-3,NA,ASRKQGRSSGNTIY
TRBV27,11,TRBJ1-1,NA,ASISRPNTEAF
TRBV27,12,TRBJ1-3,NA,ASSFRPSGNTIY
TRBV28,10,TRBJ2-7,NA,ASSFWSYEQY
TRBV6-6,14,TRBJ2-1,TRBD2,ASRQTSGSNRNEQF
TRBV27,14,TRBJ2-5,TRBD2,ASRLIGGGYQETQY
TRBV19,13,TRBJ1-6,NA,ASSIVGQHNSPLH
TRBV28,10,TRBJ1-5,NA,ASSLSFGPQH
TRBV7-2,10,TRBJ1-1,NA,ASSFDWRGAF
TRBV5-1,12,TRBJ1-1,NA,ASSATGLNTEAF
TRBV28,9,TRBJ2-5,TRBD1,ASSMTGPKY
TRBV19,16,TRBJ2-2,TRBD2,ASSHPGLAGGSTGELF